The sequence of this T cell receptor (beta chain) was determined in a study of blood T cell repertoires in COVID-19. At the level of the study: Among Cohort 3 donors, those recovered had two negative PCRs, clearance, or symptom resolution.

All enrollees were roughly 18 to 89 years old and from 24 US areas. Assay used: immunoSEQ multiplex PCR; TCRdb lists only in-frame clones, some missing. In the table there are some 300,000 clones, 85% to 90% of which are singletons. The receptor's source is an older woman in a cohort exposed to, infected with or recovered from COVID-19 (not recorded which). Sequences were obtained from PBMCs or T cells enriched from blood (not recorded which).

As DNA, the CDR3 is TGTGCCAGCAGCCAAGATATTTTATCTTGGGCTAGCGATTACAATGAGCAGTTCTTC. Translation gives CASSQDILSWASDYNEQFF. The chain uses TRBV4-2 and TRBJ2-1; D perhaps matches TRBD2 (6 bases). The CDR3 length is 19 residues. Trimming took off 0 bases at V and 4 bases at J, with 22 bases between the two ends. Germline lookup yields CDR1 LGHNA and CDR2 YNFKEQ.